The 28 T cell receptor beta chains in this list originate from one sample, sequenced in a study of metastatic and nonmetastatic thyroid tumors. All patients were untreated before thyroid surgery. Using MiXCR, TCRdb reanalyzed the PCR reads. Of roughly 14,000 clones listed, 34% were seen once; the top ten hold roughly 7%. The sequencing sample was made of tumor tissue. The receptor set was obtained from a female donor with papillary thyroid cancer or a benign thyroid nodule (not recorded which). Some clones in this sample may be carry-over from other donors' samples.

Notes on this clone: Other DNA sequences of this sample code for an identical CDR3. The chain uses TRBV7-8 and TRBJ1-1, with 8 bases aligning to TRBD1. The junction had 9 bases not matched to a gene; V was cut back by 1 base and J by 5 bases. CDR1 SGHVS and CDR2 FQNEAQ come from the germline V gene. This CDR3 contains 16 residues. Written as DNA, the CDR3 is TGTGCCAGCAGCTTAGAAGACAGGGGCGAGGGAACTGAAGCTTTCTTT. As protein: CASSLEDRGEGTEAFF.

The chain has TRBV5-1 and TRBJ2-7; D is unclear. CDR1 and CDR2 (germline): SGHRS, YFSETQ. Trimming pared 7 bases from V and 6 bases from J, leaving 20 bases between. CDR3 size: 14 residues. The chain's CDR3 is CASGPGRSFGEQYF. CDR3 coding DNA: TGCGCCAGCGGACCCGGGCGATCGTTTGGCGAGCAGTACTTC. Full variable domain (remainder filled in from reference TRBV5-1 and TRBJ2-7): KAGVTQTPRYLIKTRGQQVTLSCSPISGHRSVSWYQQTPGQGLQFLFEYFSETQRNKGNFPGRFSGRQFSNSRSEMNVSTLELGDSALYLCASGPGRSFGEQYFGPGTRLTVT.

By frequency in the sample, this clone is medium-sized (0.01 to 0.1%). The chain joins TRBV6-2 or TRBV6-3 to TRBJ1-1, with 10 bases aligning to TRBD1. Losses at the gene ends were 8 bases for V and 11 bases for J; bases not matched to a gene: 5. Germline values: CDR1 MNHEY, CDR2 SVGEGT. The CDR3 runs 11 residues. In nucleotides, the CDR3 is TGTGCCAGCGGGGGACAGGGGAATGCTTTCTTT. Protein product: CASGGQGNAFF.

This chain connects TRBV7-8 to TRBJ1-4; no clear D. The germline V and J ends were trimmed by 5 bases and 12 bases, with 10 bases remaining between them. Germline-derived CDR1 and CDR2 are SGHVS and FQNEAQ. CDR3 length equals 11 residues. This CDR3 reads CASSVGRQLFF. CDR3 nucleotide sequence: TGTGCCAGCAGCGTAGGACGTCAACTGTTTTTT.

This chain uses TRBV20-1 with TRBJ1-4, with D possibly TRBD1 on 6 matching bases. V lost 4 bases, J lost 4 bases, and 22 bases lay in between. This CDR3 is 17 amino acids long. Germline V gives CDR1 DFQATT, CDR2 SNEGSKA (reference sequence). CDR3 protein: CSATKQGSGSDNEKLFF. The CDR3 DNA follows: TGCAGTGCTACAAAACAGGGTTCCGGGTCCGATAATGAAAAACTGTTTTTT.

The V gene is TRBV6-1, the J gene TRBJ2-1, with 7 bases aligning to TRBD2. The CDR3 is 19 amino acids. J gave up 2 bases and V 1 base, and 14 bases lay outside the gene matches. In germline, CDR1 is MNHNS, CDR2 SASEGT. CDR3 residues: CASSEDYGGAGATYNEQFF. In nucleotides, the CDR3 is TGTGCCAGCAGTGAAGATTATGGCGGGGCGGGAGCCACCTACAATGAGCAGTTCTTC.

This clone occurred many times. CDR3 amino acids: CASGLVPGQETQYF. In nucleotides, the CDR3 is TGTGCTAGTGGTTTGGTACCAGGGCAAGAGACCCAGTACTTC. This chain links TRBV12-5 with TRBJ2-5; possibly TRBD1 for D (5 bases). Trimming removed 0 bases from V and 2 bases from J, with 7 bases in between. The length of the CDR3 is 14 residues. The germline CDR1 and CDR2 sequences are LGHNT and FRNRAP.

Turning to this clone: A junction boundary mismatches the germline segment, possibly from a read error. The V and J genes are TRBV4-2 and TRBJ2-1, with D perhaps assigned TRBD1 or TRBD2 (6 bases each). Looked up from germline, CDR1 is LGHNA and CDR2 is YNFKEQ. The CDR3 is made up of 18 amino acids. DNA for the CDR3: TGTGCCAGCAGCCAATCTCCGGGGGCCGTGAGCTCCTACAATTATCAGTTATTC. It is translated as CASSQSPGAVSSYNYQLF.

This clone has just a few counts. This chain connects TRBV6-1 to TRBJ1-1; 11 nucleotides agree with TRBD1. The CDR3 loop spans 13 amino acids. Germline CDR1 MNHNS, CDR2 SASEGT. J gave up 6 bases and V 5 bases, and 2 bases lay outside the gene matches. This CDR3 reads CASSRGQGAEAFF. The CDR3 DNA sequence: TGTGCCAGCAGTCGGGGACAGGGGGCTGAAGCTTTCTTT.

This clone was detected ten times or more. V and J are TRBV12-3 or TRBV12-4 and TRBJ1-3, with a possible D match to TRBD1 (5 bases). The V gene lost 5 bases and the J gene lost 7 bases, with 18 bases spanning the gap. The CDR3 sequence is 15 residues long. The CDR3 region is CASSTATGVGNTIYF. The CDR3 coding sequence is TGTGCCAGCAGTACCGCGACGGGGGTCGGGAACACCATATATTTT.

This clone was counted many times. The CDR3 here is CASSQDHSGGADTQYF. CDR3 nucleotide sequence: TGTGCCAGCAGCCAAGATCACAGCGGGGGGGCGGATACGCAGTATTTT. The chain has TRBV4-2 and TRBJ2-3; 10 nucleotides agree with TRBD2. There are 16 residues in the CDR3. The germline V gene encodes CDR1 LGHNA and CDR2 YNFKEQ. V was pared by 0 bases and J by 6 bases, with 6 bases of the junction left unmatched.

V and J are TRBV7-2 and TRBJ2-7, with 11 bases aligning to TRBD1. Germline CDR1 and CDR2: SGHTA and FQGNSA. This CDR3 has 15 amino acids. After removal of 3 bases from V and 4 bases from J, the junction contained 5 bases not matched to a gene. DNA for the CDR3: TGTGCCAGCAGCTTCGGGACAGGGGGTTTGTACGAGCAGTACTTC. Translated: CASSFGTGGLYEQYF. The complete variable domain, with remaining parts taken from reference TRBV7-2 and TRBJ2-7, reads GAGVSQSPSNKVTEKGKDVELRCDPISGHTALYWYRQSLGQGLEFLIYFQGNSAPDKSGLPSDRFSAERTGGSVSTLTIQRTQQEDSAVYLCASSFGTGGLYEQYFGPGTRLTVT.

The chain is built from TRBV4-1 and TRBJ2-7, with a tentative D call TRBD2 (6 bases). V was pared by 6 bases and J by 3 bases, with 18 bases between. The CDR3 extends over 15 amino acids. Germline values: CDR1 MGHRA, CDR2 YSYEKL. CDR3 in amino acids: CASSLTPGLNYEQYF. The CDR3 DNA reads TGCGCCAGCAGTCTTACACCGGGACTTAACTACGAGCAGTACTTC.

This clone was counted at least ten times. The CDR3 DNA follows: TGCAGTGCTATGGCGTCCGAGACCCAGTACTTC. Residues: CSAMASETQYF. The rearrangement uses TRBV20-1 and TRBJ2-5; no definite D call. The CDR3 has 11 amino acids. From germline, CDR1 is DFQATT and CDR2 SNEGSKA (reference sequence). Trimming stripped 4 bases from V and 5 bases from J, with 8 bases between.

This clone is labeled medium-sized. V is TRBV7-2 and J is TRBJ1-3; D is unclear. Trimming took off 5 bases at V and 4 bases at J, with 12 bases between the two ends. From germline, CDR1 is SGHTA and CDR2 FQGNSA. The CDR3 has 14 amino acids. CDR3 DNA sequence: TGTGCCAGCAGCAAGTTTATTCCCGGAAACACCATATATTTT. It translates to CASSKFIPGNTIYF.

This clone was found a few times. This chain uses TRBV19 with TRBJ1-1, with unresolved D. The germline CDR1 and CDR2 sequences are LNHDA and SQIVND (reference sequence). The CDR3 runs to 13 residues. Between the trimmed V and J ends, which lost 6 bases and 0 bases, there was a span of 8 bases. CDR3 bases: TGTGCCAGTAGCATTCAGATGAACACTGAAGCTTTCTTT. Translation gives CASSIQMNTEAFF.

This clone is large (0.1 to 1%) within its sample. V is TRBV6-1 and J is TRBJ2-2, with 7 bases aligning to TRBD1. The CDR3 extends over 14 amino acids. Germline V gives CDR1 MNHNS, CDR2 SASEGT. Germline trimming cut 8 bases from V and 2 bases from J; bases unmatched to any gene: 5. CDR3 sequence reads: CASQRDSNTGELFF. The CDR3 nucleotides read TGTGCCAGCCAAAGGGACAGTAACACCGGGGAGCTGTTTTTT.

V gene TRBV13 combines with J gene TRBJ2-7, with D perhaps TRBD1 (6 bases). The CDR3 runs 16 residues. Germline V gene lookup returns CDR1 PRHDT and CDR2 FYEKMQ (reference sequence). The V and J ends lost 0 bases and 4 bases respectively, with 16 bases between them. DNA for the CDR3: TGTGCCAGCAGCTTAGGACAGGGCAAGATTGATTACGAGCAGTACTTC. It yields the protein CASSLGQGKIDYEQYF.

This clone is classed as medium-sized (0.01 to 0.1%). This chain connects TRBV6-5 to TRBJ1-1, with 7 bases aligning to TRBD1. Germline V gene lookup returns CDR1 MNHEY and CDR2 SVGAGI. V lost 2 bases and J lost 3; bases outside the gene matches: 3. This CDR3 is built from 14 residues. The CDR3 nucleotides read TGTGCCAGCAGTTACGACAGGGAGGACACTGAAGCTTTCTTT. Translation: CASSYDREDTEAFF.

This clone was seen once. CDR3: CASSQVWTRGRAGELFF. The CDR3 nucleotides are TGTGCCAGCAGCCAAGTGTGGACCAGAGGGAGGGCCGGGGAGCTGTTTTTT. This sequence joins TRBV14 and TRBJ2-2, with 7 bases fitting TRBD2. After removal of 1 base from V and 6 bases from J, the junction contained 11 bases not matched to a gene. This CDR3 has 17 amino acids. Germline CDR1 and CDR2: SGHDN and FVKESK.

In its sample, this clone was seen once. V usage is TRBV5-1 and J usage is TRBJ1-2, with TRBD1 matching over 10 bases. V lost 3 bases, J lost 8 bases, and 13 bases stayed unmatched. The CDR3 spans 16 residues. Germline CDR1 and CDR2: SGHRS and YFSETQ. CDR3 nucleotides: TGCGCCAGCAGCTCGGCAGGGTCGGGACAGGGGAGAGGCTACACCTTC. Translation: CASSSAGSGQGRGYTF.

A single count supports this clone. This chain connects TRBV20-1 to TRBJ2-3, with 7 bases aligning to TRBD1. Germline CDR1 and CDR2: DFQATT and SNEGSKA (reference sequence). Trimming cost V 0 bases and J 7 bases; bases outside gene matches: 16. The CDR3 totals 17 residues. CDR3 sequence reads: CSARDNIRDSSGNTQYF. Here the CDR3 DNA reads TGCAGTGCTAGAGATAACATCCGGGACAGCTCGGGAAATACGCAGTATTTT.

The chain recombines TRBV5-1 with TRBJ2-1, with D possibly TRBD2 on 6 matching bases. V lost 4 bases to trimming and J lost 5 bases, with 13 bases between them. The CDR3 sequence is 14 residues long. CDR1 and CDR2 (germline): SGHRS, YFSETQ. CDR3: CASSVGSGDNEQFF. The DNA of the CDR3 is TGCGCCAGCAGCGTGGGTAGCGGCGACAATGAGCAGTTCTTC.

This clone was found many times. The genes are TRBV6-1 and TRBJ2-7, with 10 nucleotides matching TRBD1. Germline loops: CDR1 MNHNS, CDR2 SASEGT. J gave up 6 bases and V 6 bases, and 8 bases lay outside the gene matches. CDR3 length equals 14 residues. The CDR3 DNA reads TGTGCCAGCAGCCCGGGACAGGGGTCGTTCGAGCAGTACTTC. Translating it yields CASSPGQGSFEQYF.

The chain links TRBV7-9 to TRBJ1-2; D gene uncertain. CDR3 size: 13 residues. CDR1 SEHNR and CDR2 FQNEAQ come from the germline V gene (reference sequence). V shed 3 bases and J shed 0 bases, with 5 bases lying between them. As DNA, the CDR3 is TGTGCCAGCAGCTTTTCCACTAACTATGGCTACACCTTC. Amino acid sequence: CASSFSTNYGYTF.

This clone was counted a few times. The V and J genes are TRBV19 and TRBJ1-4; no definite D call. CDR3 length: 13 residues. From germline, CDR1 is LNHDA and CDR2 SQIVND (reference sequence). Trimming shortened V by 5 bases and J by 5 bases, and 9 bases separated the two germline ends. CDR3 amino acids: CASSLANNEKLFF. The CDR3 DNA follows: TGTGCCAGTAGTTTGGCAAACAATGAAAAACTGTTTTTT.

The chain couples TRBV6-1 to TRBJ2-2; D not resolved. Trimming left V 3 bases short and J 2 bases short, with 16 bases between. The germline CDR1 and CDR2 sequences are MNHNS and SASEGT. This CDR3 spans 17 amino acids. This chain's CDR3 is CASSDIFGRNNTGELFF. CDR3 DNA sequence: TGTGCCAGCAGTGATATTTTCGGGCGTAATAACACCGGGGAGCTGTTTTTT.

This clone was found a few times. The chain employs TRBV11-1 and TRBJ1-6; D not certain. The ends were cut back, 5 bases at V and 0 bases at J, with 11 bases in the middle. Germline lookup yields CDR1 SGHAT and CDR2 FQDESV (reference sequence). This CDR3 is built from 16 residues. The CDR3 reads CASSHGPSSYNSPLHF. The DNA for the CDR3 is TGTGCCAGCAGCCACGGGCCTAGCTCCTATAATTCACCCCTCCACTTT.